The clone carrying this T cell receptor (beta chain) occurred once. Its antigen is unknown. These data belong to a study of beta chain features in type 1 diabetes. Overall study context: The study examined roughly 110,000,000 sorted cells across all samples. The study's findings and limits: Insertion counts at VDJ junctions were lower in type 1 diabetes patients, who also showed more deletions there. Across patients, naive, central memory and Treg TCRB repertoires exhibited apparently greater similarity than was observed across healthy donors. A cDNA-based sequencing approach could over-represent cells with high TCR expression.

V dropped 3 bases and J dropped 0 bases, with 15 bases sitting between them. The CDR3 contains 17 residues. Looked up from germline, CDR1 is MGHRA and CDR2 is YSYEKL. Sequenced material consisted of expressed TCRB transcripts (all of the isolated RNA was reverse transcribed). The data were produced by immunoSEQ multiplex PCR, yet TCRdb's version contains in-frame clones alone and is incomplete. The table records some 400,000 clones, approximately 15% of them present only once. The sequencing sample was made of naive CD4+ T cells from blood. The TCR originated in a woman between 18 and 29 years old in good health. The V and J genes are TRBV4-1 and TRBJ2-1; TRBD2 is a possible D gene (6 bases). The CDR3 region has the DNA TGCGCCAGCAGCCAGGGTTTAGCGGCAGCCTCCTACAATGAGCAGTTCTTC. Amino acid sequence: CASSQGLAAASYNEQFF.